This T cell receptor (beta chain) was profiled in a study of neurological immune-mediated disorders. Germline assignment: CDR1 DFQATT and CDR2 SNEGSKA (reference sequence). V was clipped by 0 bases and J by 3 bases, with 19 bases between them. The CDR3 has 17 residues. The time point denotes: longitudinal time-point 2. In TCRdb, the 5' RACE reads were re-called with MiXCR into one record per CDR3 protein. The sample has some 87,000 distinct CDR3 sequences; 5% to 6.5% are singletons. The chain uses TRBV20-1 and TRBJ2-3; the D is unclear. The sample taken for sequencing was PBMCs. The TCR originated in a woman aged 60-75 years with multiple sclerosis. CDR3 coding DNA: TGCAGTGCTAGAGATCCAAGGCCCGGCGTGGGAACAGATACGCAGTATTTT. This codes for CSARDPRPGVGTDTQYF.